Given below is one TCR beta chain in context. The antigen remains undetermined. This entry comes from a study of T cell responses to AZD1222 COVID-19 vaccine. Sequencing used immunoSEQ multiplex PCR; TCRdb keeps in-frame clones, though not all of them. The data hold 95,000 to 110,000 clones, with 80% to 95% observed a single time. General study results and limits: Recipients of two AZD1222 doses showed rising Spike-specific TCR breadth and depth.

Germline lookup yields CDR1 MGHDK and CDR2 SYGVNS. V was clipped by 8 bases and J by 5 bases; unmatched bases: 8. This CDR3 has 15 residues. The sample consisted of peripheral blood, taken 28 days after the second AZD1222 dose. The source is an adult who received the AZD1222 COVID-19 vaccine. V is TRBV25-1 and J is TRBJ2-2; 10 positions agree with TRBD1. This chain's CDR3 is CASEWTGGITGELFF. The CDR3 coding sequence is TGTGCCAGCGAATGGACAGGGGGTATAACCGGGGAGCTGTTTTTT.